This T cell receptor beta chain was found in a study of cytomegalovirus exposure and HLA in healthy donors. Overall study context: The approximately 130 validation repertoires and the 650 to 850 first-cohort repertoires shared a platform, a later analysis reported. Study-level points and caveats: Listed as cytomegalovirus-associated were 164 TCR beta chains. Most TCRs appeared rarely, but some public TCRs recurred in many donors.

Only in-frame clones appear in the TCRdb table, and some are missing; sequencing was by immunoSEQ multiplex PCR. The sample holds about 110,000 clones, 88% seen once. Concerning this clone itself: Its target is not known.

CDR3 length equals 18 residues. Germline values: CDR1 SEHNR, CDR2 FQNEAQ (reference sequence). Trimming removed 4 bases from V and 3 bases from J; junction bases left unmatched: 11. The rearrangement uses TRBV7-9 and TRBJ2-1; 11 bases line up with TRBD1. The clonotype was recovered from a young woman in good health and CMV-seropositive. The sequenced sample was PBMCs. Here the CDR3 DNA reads TGTGCCAGCAGCTCAAGGACAGGGGGCTCGACGCACTACAATGAGCAGTTCTTC. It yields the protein CASSSRTGGSTHYNEQFF.